A single sample is the source of the 20 T cell receptor beta chains below, sequenced in a study of T cells expressing NK-cell markers. TCRdb reprocessed the 5' RACE reads; each CDR3 protein has one entry and no DNA is given. The sample yields approximately 150,000 distinct CDR3 sequences, of which the top ten take up 9.5% to 15%. The sequencing input was blood T cells: a sorted CD56 or NKG2C T cell subset, CD4+ or CD8+ T cells, or bulk PBMC T cells (not recorded which). The receptor set was obtained from a man between 18 and 29 years old in good health.

This chain links TRBV19 with TRBJ2-5; TCRdb returns TRBD1, unconfirmable since there is no DNA. Germline-derived CDR1 and CDR2 are LNHDA and SQIVND (reference sequence). The CDR3 length is 14 residues. CDR3 sequence reads: CASTPGQGGETQYF.

V usage is TRBV7-3 and J usage is TRBJ2-1; the D call from TCRdb, TRBD1, cannot be confirmed without DNA. The CDR3 sequence is 17 residues long. From germline, CDR1 is SGHTA and CDR2 FQGTGA. CDR3 in amino acids: CASSLSSLGPTYNEQFF.

The chain combines TRBV3-1 with TRBJ2-1; the TCRdb call, TRBD2, lacks DNA for checking. The CDR3 contains 16 residues. Germline V gene data show CDR1 as LGHDT and CDR2 as YNNKEL (reference sequence). The CDR3 protein is CASSATSGSSYNEQFF.

The genes are TRBV30 and TRBJ2-5; TCRdb indicates TRBD2, and absent DNA this call remains unverified. Germline loops: CDR1 GTSNPN, CDR2 SVGIG (reference sequence). This CDR3 is 17 amino acids long. CDR3 in amino acids: CAWSVQIGGRRGETQYF.

This rearrangement joins TRBV5-6 to TRBJ2-1; the TCRdb call, TRBD2, lacks DNA for checking. The CDR3 is made up of 16 amino acids. Germline values: CDR1 SGHDT, CDR2 YYEEEE. Here the CDR3 reads CASSQYQAGGENEQFF.

This chain links TRBV2 with TRBJ2-3. The CDR3 is 13 amino acids. Germline-derived CDR1 and CDR2 are SNHLY and FYNNEI. This chain's CDR3 is CARQGASTDTQYF.

The V and J genes are TRBV2 and TRBJ2-1; there is no DNA to check the TCRdb D call of TRBD1. The CDR3 runs to 14 residues. From germline, CDR1 is SNHLY and CDR2 FYNNEI. The CDR3 spells CASSPPQGGNEQFF. Complete variable domain (other parts from reference TRBV2 and TRBJ2-1): EPEVTQTPSHQVTQMGQEVILRCVPISNHLYFYWYRQILGQKVEFLVSFYNNEISEKSEIFDDQFSVERPDGSNFTLKIRSTKLEDSAMYFCASSPPQGGNEQFFGPGTRLTVL.

The chain employs TRBV30 and TRBJ2-6. There are 15 residues in the CDR3. The germline V gene encodes CDR1 GTSNPN and CDR2 SVGIG (reference sequence). CDR3 loop: CAWSGLISGANVLTF.

The J gene is TRBJ2-2, the V gene TRBV7-6; TCRdb indicates TRBD1, and absent DNA this call remains unverified. There are 16 residues in the CDR3. Germline CDR1 and CDR2: SGHVS and FNYEAQ. The chain's CDR3 is CASSLGQGARIGELFF.

The rearrangement links TRBV7-9 to TRBJ2-5. This CDR3 comprises 13 residues. Germline V lookup: CDR1 SEHNR, CDR2 FQNEAQ (reference sequence). CDR3: CASAIGSEETQYF.

The V and J genes are TRBV29-1 and TRBJ1-1. This CDR3 has 11 amino acids. Germline assignment: CDR1 SQVTM and CDR2 ANQGSEA. The CDR3 sequence is CSVATEAEAFF.

The CDR3 sequence is CASSSGQGYGYTF. This chain connects TRBV6-6 to TRBJ1-2; TCRdb indicates TRBD1, and absent DNA this call remains unverified. CDR1 is MNHNY, CDR2 SVGAGI, per germline (reference sequence). The CDR3 spans 13 residues.

The chain is built from TRBV9 and TRBJ2-3; checking the TCRdb D call of TRBD2 is not possible without DNA. Germline CDR1 is SGDLS and CDR2 is YYNGEE. The CDR3 is 14 residues long. The CDR3 reads CASSGGVGTDTQYF. The full variable domain, with the rest looked up from reference TRBV9 and TRBJ2-3, is DSGVTQTPKHLITATGQRVTLRCSPRSGDLSVYWYQQSLDQGLQFLIQYYNGEERAKGNILERFSAQQFPDLHSELNLSSLELGDSALYFCASSGGVGTDTQYFGPGTRLTVL.

The V and J genes are TRBV15 and TRBJ2-1. Per the germline V gene, CDR1 is LNHNV and CDR2 is YYDKDF (reference sequence). The CDR3 extends over 12 amino acids. This CDR3 is CATSDTYNEQFF.

V is TRBV12-3 or TRBV12-4 and J is TRBJ2-2. The CDR3 has 12 amino acids. The chain's CDR3 is CASSPNRGELFF.

This chain joins TRBV7-2 and TRBJ2-7; TCRdb proposes TRBD1, but this gene call is untestable without DNA. The CDR3 sequence is 16 residues long. Germline V gives CDR1 SGHTA, CDR2 FQGNSA. Here the CDR3 reads CASSGRGSAYGVEQYF.

Here the CDR3 reads CASTRAGGILKYHNEQFF. This chain connects TRBV2 to TRBJ2-1; TCRdb gives TRBD2 as the D gene, but with no DNA this cannot be confirmed. Germline loops: CDR1 SNHLY, CDR2 FYNNEI. The CDR3 is 18 amino acids.

The rearrangement joins TRBV7-9 to TRBJ2-7; TCRdb reports TRBD2, a call that lacks DNA to check it against. Germline V gives CDR1 SEHNR, CDR2 FQNEAQ (reference sequence). The length of the CDR3 is 16 residues. Here the CDR3 reads CASSPRTSGRSYEQYF.

J is TRBJ2-1 and V is TRBV28; no DNA is available, so the TRBD2 call from TCRdb remains unchecked. The CDR3 is 20 amino acids. In germline, CDR1 is MDHEN, CDR2 SYDVKM. The CDR3 loop reads CASSSITQGLAGDTYNEQFF.

CDR3: CASSDLGGRAHNEQFF. V and J are TRBV28 and TRBJ2-1. This CDR3 comprises 16 residues. Germline V lookup: CDR1 MDHEN, CDR2 SYDVKM.